These 10 T cell receptor beta chains came from one sample sequenced in a study of blood T cell repertoires in COVID-19. Generated by immunoSEQ multiplex PCR, the TCRdb table keeps only in-frame clones and is missing some. The sample yields 200,000 or so clones, nearly 90% seen once. Material: PBMCs or T cells enriched from blood (not recorded which). Receptors were obtained from a man aged 25-40 years who had recovered from COVID-19.

The gene calls are TRBV29-1 and TRBJ1-2, with D perhaps TRBD1 (6 bases). This CDR3 has 11 residues. V lost 7 bases, J lost 6 bases, and 12 bases lay in between. CDR1 and CDR2 from the germline V gene are SQVTM and ANQGSEA. CDR3 amino acids: CSARPGDGYTF. DNA for the CDR3: TGCAGCGCTCGACCAGGGGATGGCTACACCTTC.

The rearrangement uses TRBV6-5 and TRBJ1-1; possible D gene TRBD1, 6 bases. The germline V gene encodes CDR1 MNHEY and CDR2 SVGAGI. This CDR3 contains 15 residues. Trimming removed 6 bases from V and 0 bases from J, with 14 bases in between. The DNA for the CDR3 is TGTGCCAGCAGGGGAGGGACACCGATGAACACTGAAGCTTTCTTT. This codes for CASRGGTPMNTEAFF.

A note on this clone: Other DNA sequences in the sample encode the same CDR3. The chain is built from TRBV9 and TRBJ1-6, with 9 bases that match TRBD1. The CDR3 is 15 residues long. CDR1 and CDR2 (germline): SGDLS, YYNGEE. J lost 7 bases, V lost 0 bases, and 2 bases had no gene match. This CDR3 reads CASSVEGTGNSPLHF. CDR3 nucleotide sequence: TGTGCCAGCAGCGTAGAGGGGACAGGGAATTCACCCCTCCACTTT.

This clone was counted only a few times. This rearrangement joins TRBV7-9 to TRBJ2-7; D not certain. The V and J ends lost 5 bases and 6 bases respectively, with 17 bases between them. From germline, CDR1 is SEHNR and CDR2 FQNEAQ (reference sequence). This CDR3 is 14 amino acids long. The CDR3 protein is CASSPKENPSEQYF. The CDR3 nucleotides read TGTGCCAGCAGCCCGAAGGAGAACCCTTCCGAGCAGTACTTC. Looking up the rest from reference TRBV7-9 and TRBJ2-7 gives the full variable domain: DTGVSQNPRHKITKRGQNVTFRCDPISEHNRLYWYRQTLGQGPEFLTYFQNEAQLEKSRLLSDRFSAERPKGSFSTLEIQRTEQGDSAMYLCASSPKENPSEQYFGPGTRLTVT.

This clone came up once. This chain connects TRBV7-2 to TRBJ2-6; possible D gene TRBD1, 6 bases. There are 18 residues in the CDR3. V lost 5 bases, J lost 4 bases, and 21 bases lay in between. The V gene's germline CDR1 is SGHTA and CDR2 FQGNSA. DNA for the CDR3: TGTGCCAGCAGCACCAGACAGGCGCTTGTGGCCGGGGCCAACGTCCTGACTTTC. Translating it yields CASSTRQALVAGANVLTF.

The chain has TRBV11-2 and TRBJ2-4, with D possibly TRBD2 on 6 matching bases. V dropped 3 bases and J dropped 4 bases, with 10 bases sitting between them. This CDR3 has 14 amino acids. Germline CDR1 and CDR2: SGHAT and FQNNGV. This chain's CDR3 is CASSFPRGKNIQYF. CDR3 bases: TGTGCCAGCAGCTTCCCACGGGGGAAAAACATTCAGTACTTC.

V is TRBV7-8 and J is TRBJ2-1; D remains ambiguous. The germline V and J ends were trimmed by 7 bases and 1 base, with 14 bases remaining between them. The CDR3 contains 15 residues. Germline V CDR1 and CDR2: SGHVS, FQNEAQ. CDR3 loop: CASTKDPESYNEQFF. The CDR3 DNA reads TGTGCCAGCACCAAAGATCCGGAGTCCTACAATGAGCAGTTCTTC.

This clone was observed a few times. This rearrangement joins TRBV4-3 to TRBJ1-3; D uncertain. The CDR3 spans 15 residues. V was pared by 2 bases and J by 0 bases, with 8 bases between. Germline loops: CDR1 LGHNA, CDR2 YSLEER. CDR3 sequence reads: CASSQQQYSGNTIYF. CDR3 bases: TGCGCCAGCAGCCAACAACAGTACTCTGGAAACACCATATATTTT.

The count of this clone is one. The V call is TRBV9, the J call TRBJ2-5; the D gene is possibly TRBD2 (5 bases). The CDR3 is made up of 14 amino acids. CDR1 is SGDLS, CDR2 YYNGEE, per germline. With 4 bases removed from V and 7 bases from J, the gap between germline ends came to 17 bases. In nucleotides, the CDR3 is TGTGCCAGCAGCCCTGGGGAGCGTAAGGGGACCCAGTACTTC. This encodes CASSPGERKGTQYF.

V usage is TRBV24-1 and J usage is TRBJ2-1; 9 bases match TRBD2. Per the germline V gene, CDR1 is KGHDR and CDR2 is SFDVKD. The CDR3 consists of 16 residues. The trim removed 2 bases at V and 5 bases at J, leaving 6 bases unmatched. The CDR3 loop reads CATSDSLAGPNNEQFF. The CDR3 bases are TGTGCCACCAGTGATTCCCTAGCGGGACCCAACAATGAGCAGTTCTTC.